This T cell receptor beta chain was found in a study of blood T cell repertoires in COVID-19. At the level of the study: From T cells, B-cell-depleted T cells, or PBMCs came the material, which was cDNA or gDNA.

This CDR3 has 15 residues. The V end was cut by 3 bases, the J end by 5 bases, with 16 bases between. Germline CDR1 MGHRA, CDR2 YSYEKL. The protocol was immunoSEQ multiplex PCR, while the TCRdb copy is restricted to in-frame clones and leaves out a portion. The sample yields about 150,000 clones, around four fifths seen once. This clonotype was sampled from a woman in her 70s who had recovered from COVID-19. Sequencing was done on a sample of peripheral blood. V usage is TRBV4-1 and J usage is TRBJ2-5; possible D gene TRBD1, 6 bases. CDR3: CASSHPRGVGETQYF. The CDR3 DNA follows: TGCGCCAGCAGCCACCCCAGGGGAGTAGGGGAGACCCAGTACTTC.